A selection of T cell receptor beta chains follows, all from one sample in a study of T cell responses to AZD1222 COVID-19 vaccine. Clones were sequenced by immunoSEQ multiplex PCR, and TCRdb holds only the in-frame ones, with some missing. The sample shows around 50,000 clones, around four fifths of them seen only once. The input for sequencing was peripheral blood, taken on day 0 of AZD1222 vaccination. All receptors derive from an adult in good health. CDR3s include the opening cysteine and the closing phenylalanine or tryptophan.

j_call,v_call,cdr3_aa
TRBJ2-3,TRBV4-1,CASSQDRGGSVSDTQYF
TRBJ1-2,TRBV6-5,CASRERGPSGYTF
TRBJ2-1,TRBV3-1/TRBV3-2,CASSRLGQRNNGEQFF
TRBJ2-4,TRBV12-3/TRBV12-4,CASQGNAKNIQYF
TRBJ2-7,TRBV21-1,CASSLGLIEQYF
TRBJ1-6,TRBV19,CASSIPRGQGNSPLHF
TRBJ1-4,TRBV5-1,CASSSNIGEREKLFF
TRBJ2-1,TRBV19,CASRVTGSYNEQFF
TRBJ1-2,TRBV6-2/TRBV6-3,CASSYQAVYGYTF
TRBJ1-1,TRBV12-3/TRBV12-4,CASRPTDREAFF
TRBJ1-1,TRBV15,CATSRDPGRTEAFF
TRBJ2-7,TRBV6-5,CASRMGVRGEQYF
TRBJ1-4,TRBV28,CASSLPTGGAEKLFF
TRBJ2-3,TRBV2,CARSTDTQYF
TRBJ2-7,TRBV28,CASSSWGGAAYEQYF
TRBJ1-2,TRBV14,CASSPLDRGFYGYTF
TRBJ2-3,TRBV11-2,CASSPGRQRDTQYF